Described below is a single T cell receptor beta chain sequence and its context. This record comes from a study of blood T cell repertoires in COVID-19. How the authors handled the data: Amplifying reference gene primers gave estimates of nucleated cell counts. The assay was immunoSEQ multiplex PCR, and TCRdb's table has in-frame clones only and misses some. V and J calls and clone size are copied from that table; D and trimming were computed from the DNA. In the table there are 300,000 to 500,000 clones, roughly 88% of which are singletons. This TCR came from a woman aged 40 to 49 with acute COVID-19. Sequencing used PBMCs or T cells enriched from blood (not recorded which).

CDR3 amino acids: CASSRGTDRAGELFF. The CDR3 DNA follows: TGTGCCAGTAGTAGGGGAACTGACAGGGCCGGGGAGCTGTTTTTT. This chain links TRBV19 with TRBJ2-2, with 7 bases fitting TRBD1. Germline V gives CDR1 LNHDA, CDR2 SQIVND (reference sequence). After removal of 4 bases from V and 6 bases from J, the junction contained 8 bases not matched to a gene. This CDR3 comprises 15 residues.